This T cell receptor (beta chain) emerged from a study of cytomegalovirus exposure and HLA in healthy donors. The V and J ends lost 6 bases and 3 bases, in that order; junction bases with no gene match: 11. The CDR3 is 16 residues long. Per germline, CDR1 LNHDA and CDR2 SQIVND (reference sequence). PCR primers comprised 60 Vbeta and 13 Jbeta primers. The data were produced by immunoSEQ multiplex PCR, yet TCRdb's version contains in-frame clones alone and is incomplete. The sample consists of around 120,000 clones, around 76% of them appearing once. This clone showed up just a few times. Input material: PBMCs. The chain employs TRBV19 and TRBJ1-5, with 7 bases aligning to TRBD1. This sequence was found in a man aged 60 to 75 in good health and CMV-seropositive. The DNA for the CDR3 is TGTGCCAGTAGGACCGGGACAGCCATAGCCAATCAGCCCCAGCATTTT. It translates to CASRTGTAIANQPQHF.